A selection of T cell receptor beta chains follows, all from one sample in a study of blood T cell repertoires in COVID-19. The data were produced by immunoSEQ multiplex PCR, yet TCRdb's version contains in-frame clones alone and is incomplete. The sample holds roughly 70,000 clones, 70% to 75% seen once. The specimen sequenced was peripheral blood. These receptor sequences come from a man between 60 and 70 years old with acute or convalescent COVID-19. The CDR3 runs from the conserved cysteine through the conserved F or W. The D gene is left open where the match is weak. Rows may omit the clone size; those that give it use once, few, many or a size class.

CDR3nt: TGCGCCAGCAGTGAGTCGGCGGAGGGTGGACAGCCCCAGCATTTT; CDR3aa: CASSESAEGGQPQHF; j_gene: TRBJ1-5; abundance: .; len: 15; d_gene: .; v_gene: TRBV10-2
CDR3nt: TGCGCCAGCAGCCTTTCACAGGGAGCCTACGAGCAGTACTTC; CDR3aa: CASSLSQGAYEQYF; j_gene: TRBJ2-7; abundance: once; len: 14; d_gene: .; v_gene: TRBV4-1
CDR3nt: TGTGCCAGCAGTCCGGGACAGGGGGCATCACCCCTCCACTTT; CDR3aa: CASSPGQGASPLHF; j_gene: TRBJ1-6; abundance: .; len: 14; d_gene: TRBD1; v_gene: TRBV28
CDR3nt: TGTGCCAGCAGCCAAGGTGACAGGTGGGACATTCAGTACTTC; CDR3aa: CASSQGDRWDIQYF; j_gene: TRBJ2-4; abundance: .; len: 14; d_gene: .; v_gene: TRBV14
CDR3nt: TGTGCTAGTGGTCCGACAGCCTACAATGAGCAGTTCTTC; CDR3aa: CASGPTAYNEQFF; j_gene: TRBJ2-1; abundance: .; len: 13; d_gene: .; v_gene: TRBV12-5
CDR3nt: TGTGCCAGCAGCCAAGAGGTCGGGGGAGGGCCCGGAGATACGCAGTATTTT; CDR3aa: CASSQEVGGGPGDTQYF; j_gene: TRBJ2-3; abundance: .; len: 17; d_gene: TRBD2; v_gene: TRBV3-1/TRBV3-2
CDR3nt: TGTGCCAGCAGCTTGCCGGGGGGTTTTGAAAAACTGTTTTTT; CDR3aa: CASSLPGGFEKLFF; j_gene: TRBJ1-4; abundance: .; len: 14; d_gene: .; v_gene: TRBV5-6
CDR3nt: TGTGCCAGCACGCTCCGGGGGGACACTGAAGCTTTCTTT; CDR3aa: CASTLRGDTEAFF; j_gene: TRBJ1-1; abundance: .; len: 13; d_gene: .; v_gene: TRBV6-6
CDR3nt: TGCGCCAGCAGCTACTCTACAGGGGACTATGGCTACACCTTC; CDR3aa: CASSYSTGDYGYTF; j_gene: TRBJ1-2; abundance: few; len: 14; d_gene: TRBD1; v_gene: TRBV5-1
CDR3nt: TGCGCCAGCAGCTCCGCGGGGGTAACCCAGTACTTC; CDR3aa: CASSSAGVTQYF; j_gene: TRBJ2-5; abundance: .; len: 12; d_gene: TRBD2; v_gene: TRBV5-1
CDR3nt: TGTGCCAGCAGCTTGTCGGGACTAGGAGAGGGAGAGACCCAGTACTTC; CDR3aa: CASSLSGLGEGETQYF; j_gene: TRBJ2-5; abundance: .; len: 16; d_gene: TRBD2; v_gene: TRBV7-6
CDR3nt: TGTGCCAGCAGAACCGGGATTTCTGGAAACACCATATATTTT; CDR3aa: CASRTGISGNTIYF; j_gene: TRBJ1-3; abundance: .; len: 14; d_gene: .; v_gene: TRBV6-5
CDR3nt: TGTGCCAGCAGCTCAGGACTAGCGGGAGCCATAGATACGCAGTATTTT; CDR3aa: CASSSGLAGAIDTQYF; j_gene: TRBJ2-3; abundance: .; len: 16; d_gene: TRBD2; v_gene: TRBV4-2
CDR3nt: TGTGCCAGCAGTGAACGCAGGGGAACGGATGGCTACACCTTC; CDR3aa: CASSERRGTDGYTF; j_gene: TRBJ1-2; abundance: .; len: 14; d_gene: .; v_gene: TRBV6-1
CDR3nt: TGTGCCAGCAGTCGTTTTCAAGAGACCCAGTACTTC; CDR3aa: CASSRFQETQYF; j_gene: TRBJ2-5; abundance: .; len: 12; d_gene: .; v_gene: TRBV5-4
CDR3nt: TGTGCCAGCAGCTTATCGGTTGAAAACCGAGGACTAGCGGGAGCTGAGCAGTTCTTC; CDR3aa: CASSLSVENRGLAGAEQFF; j_gene: TRBJ2-1; abundance: .; len: 19; d_gene: TRBD2; v_gene: TRBV7-3
CDR3nt: TGCGCCAGCAGCTTGCCGGGAGGGGGCATCGGGGAGACCCAGTACTTC; CDR3aa: CASSLPGGGIGETQYF; j_gene: TRBJ2-5; abundance: .; len: 16; d_gene: .; v_gene: TRBV5-1
CDR3nt: TGTGCCAGCAGTCCACGGACAGTAGGCAATCAGCCCCAGCATTTT; CDR3aa: CASSPRTVGNQPQHF; j_gene: TRBJ1-5; abundance: .; len: 15; d_gene: .; v_gene: TRBV28
CDR3nt: TGTGCCATCAGTGACAACAGGCTCCCTGAAGCTTTCTTT; CDR3aa: CAISDNRLPEAFF; j_gene: TRBJ1-1; abundance: .; len: 13; d_gene: .; v_gene: TRBV10-3
CDR3nt: TGCGCCAGCAGCTTGGTAGCGGGGGGTGGAGAGACCCAGTACTTC; CDR3aa: CASSLVAGGGETQYF; j_gene: TRBJ2-5; abundance: .; len: 15; d_gene: TRBD2; v_gene: TRBV5-1
CDR3nt: TGCAGCGTTGGGCCCAGGGGCAGTTACGAGCAGTACTTC; CDR3aa: CSVGPRGSYEQYF; j_gene: TRBJ2-7; abundance: .; len: 13; d_gene: .; v_gene: TRBV29-1
CDR3nt: TGTGCCAGCAGTGAAAGGGAGACAGGGGACCTCTATGGCTACACCTTC; CDR3aa: CASSERETGDLYGYTF; j_gene: TRBJ1-2; abundance: few; len: 16; d_gene: TRBD1; v_gene: TRBV2
CDR3nt: TGTGCCAGCAGCGGAAAAACTAGCGGGATCTCCGAGCAGTACTTC; CDR3aa: CASSGKTSGISEQYF; j_gene: TRBJ2-7; abundance: .; len: 15; d_gene: TRBD2; v_gene: TRBV9
CDR3nt: TGTGCCAGCAGCCCCGGGACTAGCGGACAAGAGACCCAGTACTTC; CDR3aa: CASSPGTSGQETQYF; j_gene: TRBJ2-5; abundance: .; len: 15; d_gene: TRBD2; v_gene: TRBV11-1
CDR3nt: TGCGCCAGCAGCTTGGATTCAGGGTCCTCTGGAAACACCATATATTTT; CDR3aa: CASSLDSGSSGNTIYF; j_gene: TRBJ1-3; abundance: many; len: 16; d_gene: .; v_gene: TRBV5-1
CDR3nt: TGTGCCAGCAGTGAATTGGGCTTTCAGCCCCAGCATTTT; CDR3aa: CASSELGFQPQHF; j_gene: TRBJ1-5; abundance: .; len: 13; d_gene: .; v_gene: TRBV6-1
CDR3nt: TGTGCCAGCAGCACAAGGCACAGGGACGGCTACACCTTC; CDR3aa: CASSTRHRDGYTF; j_gene: TRBJ1-2; abundance: once; len: 13; d_gene: .; v_gene: TRBV21-1
CDR3nt: TGTGCCAGCAGCTTGGGGGGGACCAAAAACATTCAGTACTTC; CDR3aa: CASSLGGTKNIQYF; j_gene: TRBJ2-4; abundance: .; len: 14; d_gene: TRBD2; v_gene: TRBV7-9
CDR3nt: TGCAGTGCCCAGCAGGCTGAAGCTTTCTTT; CDR3aa: CSAQQAEAFF; j_gene: TRBJ1-1; abundance: .; len: 10; d_gene: .; v_gene: TRBV20-1
CDR3nt: TGTGCCAGCAGTTACGGGCCGGGACAGGGAGAGACCCAGTACTTC; CDR3aa: CASSYGPGQGETQYF; j_gene: TRBJ2-5; abundance: once; len: 15; d_gene: TRBD1; v_gene: TRBV6-5
CDR3nt: TGTGCCAGCAGCGGGGGCAAAGGTCCGTATTTT; CDR3aa: CASSGGKGPYF; j_gene: TRBJ2-3; abundance: few; len: 11; d_gene: .; v_gene: TRBV3-1/TRBV3-2
CDR3nt: TGTGCCAGCAGCCAAGATGGGCCCGGGGAGCTGTTTTTT; CDR3aa: CASSQDGPGELFF; j_gene: TRBJ2-2; abundance: few; len: 13; d_gene: .; v_gene: TRBV3-1/TRBV3-2
CDR3nt: TGCGCCAGCAGCCTGACTAGCGGGAGGAGAATGGATACGCAGTATTTT; CDR3aa: CASSLTSGRRMDTQYF; j_gene: TRBJ2-3; abundance: once; len: 16; d_gene: TRBD2; v_gene: TRBV4-1
CDR3nt: TGTGCCAGCAGCCCAGACCGACACACAGATACGCAGTATTTT; CDR3aa: CASSPDRHTDTQYF; j_gene: TRBJ2-3; abundance: few; len: 14; d_gene: .; v_gene: TRBV7-3
CDR3nt: TGTGCCAGCAGTGAGGACAGGGAATCAGATACGCAGTATTTT; CDR3aa: CASSEDRESDTQYF; j_gene: TRBJ2-3; abundance: .; len: 14; d_gene: TRBD1; v_gene: TRBV6-1
CDR3nt: TGTGCCAGCAGTGGGGGTACGGCAGGGGTGGGCGAGCAGTACTTC; CDR3aa: CASSGGTAGVGEQYF; j_gene: TRBJ2-7; abundance: .; len: 15; d_gene: .; v_gene: TRBV25-1
CDR3nt: TGCGCCAGCAGCCAAGGGGCAGATCAAGAGACCCAGTACTTC; CDR3aa: CASSQGADQETQYF; j_gene: TRBJ2-5; abundance: many; len: 14; d_gene: .; v_gene: TRBV4-1
CDR3nt: TGTGCCAGTAGTATAGTCGACTCTATGTTAGCCAAAAACATTCAGTACTTC; CDR3aa: CASSIVDSMLAKNIQYF; j_gene: TRBJ2-4; abundance: once; len: 17; d_gene: .; v_gene: TRBV19
CDR3nt: TGCGCCAGCAGCGGTGGACAGGGGGCAACAGATACGCAGTATTTT; CDR3aa: CASSGGQGATDTQYF; j_gene: TRBJ2-3; abundance: .; len: 15; d_gene: TRBD1; v_gene: TRBV5-1
CDR3nt: TGTGCCATCAGGGGGGCGGGAGGGCTCAATCAGCCCCAGCATTTT; CDR3aa: CAIRGAGGLNQPQHF; j_gene: TRBJ1-5; abundance: .; len: 15; d_gene: .; v_gene: TRBV10-3
CDR3nt: TGTGCCAGCAGCGAAGACAGGGGGGACACAGATACGCAGTATTTT; CDR3aa: CASSEDRGDTDTQYF; j_gene: TRBJ2-3; abundance: .; len: 15; d_gene: TRBD1; v_gene: TRBV9
CDR3nt: TGTGCCAGCGCCGGGACAGGGTCCTACGAGCAGTACTTC; CDR3aa: CASAGTGSYEQYF; j_gene: TRBJ2-7; abundance: .; len: 13; d_gene: TRBD1; v_gene: TRBV27
CDR3nt: TGTGCCTGGAGGGGACAGACCTTAAACTATGGCTACACCTTC; CDR3aa: CAWRGQTLNYGYTF; j_gene: TRBJ1-2; abundance: once; len: 14; d_gene: TRBD1; v_gene: TRBV30